These 24 T cell receptor beta chains came from one sample sequenced in a study of beta chain features in type 1 diabetes. cDNA synthesis used the whole RNA isolate, giving expressed TCRB sequences. The table came from immunoSEQ multiplex PCR; TCRdb's copy has only in-frame clones and leaves some out. Of 250,000 or so clones listed, 27% are singletons. Sequenced sample: central memory CD4+ T cells from blood. The origin of the receptors is a young man in good health.

This clone was observed a handful of times. The rearrangement links TRBV25-1 to TRBJ2-2; perhaps TRBD1 as D (6 bases). The ends were cut back, 6 bases at V and 5 bases at J, with 13 bases in the middle. Per germline, CDR1 MGHDK and CDR2 SYGVNS. This CDR3 is 14 amino acids long. CDR3 sequence reads: CASRDSVLTGELFF. CDR3 sequence (DNA): TGTGCCAGCAGGGACAGCGTACTTACCGGGGAGCTGTTTTTT.

The chain links TRBV9 to TRBJ2-2; possible D gene TRBD2, 5 bases. The V gene's germline CDR1 is SGDLS and CDR2 YYNGEE. The CDR3 totals 15 residues. The ends were cut back, 3 bases at V and 0 bases at J, with 9 bases in the middle. CDR3: CASSAGGSNTGELFF. As DNA, the CDR3 is TGTGCCAGCAGCGCAGGAGGATCGAACACCGGGGAGCTGTTTTTT.

This clone was seen a few times. The J gene is TRBJ2-1, the V gene TRBV9; 14 bases map to TRBD2. Germline-derived CDR1 and CDR2 are SGDLS and YYNGEE. The CDR3 covers 15 residues. J lost 7 bases, V lost 2 bases, and 2 bases had no gene match. CDR3 loop: CASSVGTSGRNEQFF. CDR3 sequence (DNA): TGTGCCAGCAGCGTCGGGACTAGCGGGAGAAATGAGCAGTTCTTC. The full variable domain, with the rest looked up from reference TRBV9 and TRBJ2-1, is DSGVTQTPKHLITATGQRVTLRCSPRSGDLSVYWYQQSLDQGLQFLIQYYNGEERAKGNILERFSAQQFPDLHSELNLSSLELGDSALYFCASSVGTSGRNEQFFGPGTRLTVL.

The J gene is TRBJ2-3, the V gene TRBV18; no clear D gene. Trimming pared 2 bases from V and 0 bases from J, leaving 12 bases between. CDR1 is KGHSH and CDR2 is LQKENI in the germline V gene. This CDR3 has 16 residues. The CDR3 here is CASSPGTYTSTDTQYF. The CDR3 region has the DNA TGTGCCAGCTCACCAGGAACATACACTAGCACAGATACGCAGTATTTT.

The chain has TRBV6-1 and TRBJ2-1; 7 nucleotides agree with TRBD2. Trimming cost V 0 bases and J 0 bases; bases outside gene matches: 11. The CDR3 totals 19 residues. Germline assignment: CDR1 MNHNS and CDR2 SASEGT. CDR3 amino acids: CASSEAAVGTISSYNEQFF. The CDR3 coding sequence is TGTGCCAGCAGTGAAGCGGCTGTTGGGACTATCAGCTCCTACAATGAGCAGTTCTTC.

The chain carries TRBV18 and TRBJ2-1, with TRBD2 matching 15 bases. This CDR3 is built from 16 residues. The V gene end was trimmed by 2 bases and the J gene end by 8 bases; junction bases not matched to a gene: 4. CDR1 and CDR2 from the germline V gene are KGHSH and LQKENI. As DNA, the CDR3 is TGTGCCAGCTCACCATGGACTAGCGGGGGGGCTTATGAGCAGTTCTTC. It translates to CASSPWTSGGAYEQFF.

This clone was counted between two and nine times. The chain has TRBV4-2 and TRBJ2-3; the D is unclear. Trimming cost V 0 bases and J 7 bases, with 5 bases left between them. CDR3 size: 12 residues. Germline-derived CDR1 and CDR2 are LGHNA and YNFKEQ. For the CDR3, the DNA is TGTGCCAGCAGCCAAGACTTCAATACGCAGTATTTT. It specifies CASSQDFNTQYF.

This clone turned up a few times. The chain recombines TRBV7-8 with TRBJ2-3; no clear D. CDR3 length: 13 amino acids. Per germline, CDR1 SGHVS and CDR2 FQNEAQ. The V end was cut by 5 bases, the J end by 10 bases, with 16 bases between. CDR3: CASSPSHKDAQYF. In nucleotides, the CDR3 is TGTGCCAGCAGCCCGAGCCACAAGGACGCGCAGTATTTT.

The CDR3 loop reads CASSLDRSNQPQHF. The CDR3 DNA reads TGTGCCAGCAGCCTAGACAGGAGCAATCAGCCCCAGCATTTT. V usage is TRBV7-9 and J usage is TRBJ1-5; D is possibly TRBD1 (6 bases). The germline V gene encodes CDR1 SEHNR and CDR2 FQNEAQ (reference sequence). The ends were cut back, 5 bases at V and 1 base at J, with 9 bases in the middle. This CDR3 is built from 14 residues.

The sample holds many counts of this clone. The J gene is TRBJ2-6, the V gene TRBV7-2; D is unresolved. This CDR3 is 16 amino acids long. Germline CDR1 reads SGHTA; CDR2 reads FQGNSA. V gave up 5 bases and J gave up 0 bases, with 11 bases separating them. CDR3 in DNA: TGTGCCAGCAGCATGACGTCCAGCTCTGGGGCCAACGTCCTGACTTTC. This gives the protein CASSMTSSSGANVLTF.

This clone was observed a few times. The chain couples TRBV29-1 to TRBJ2-5; the D gene is possibly TRBD2 (5 bases). Per the germline V gene, CDR1 is SQVTM and CDR2 is ANQGSEA. Trimming stripped 6 bases from V and 4 bases from J, with 12 bases between. This CDR3 comprises 12 residues. Here the CDR3 reads CSVYAGGETQYF. The DNA of the CDR3 is TGCAGCGTCTATGCCGGAGGAGAGACCCAGTACTTC.

As regards this clone: Other DNA sequences in the sample encode the same CDR3. The rearrangement joins TRBV2 to TRBJ2-5; D ambiguous. V gave up 4 bases and J gave up 2 bases, with 8 bases separating them. The CDR3 runs 13 residues. Germline V gene data show CDR1 as SNHLY and CDR2 as FYNNEI. The CDR3 coding sequence is TGTGCCAGCAGTGTGACGGTTCAAGAGACCCAGTACTTC. Protein product: CASSVTVQETQYF. The whole variable domain, remainder taken from reference TRBV2 and TRBJ2-5, is EPEVTQTPSHQVTQMGQEVILRCVPISNHLYFYWYRQILGQKVEFLVSFYNNEISEKSEIFDDQFSVERPDGSNFTLKIRSTKLEDSAMYFCASSVTVQETQYFGPGTRLLVL.

This clone has more than one count but fewer than ten. The chain recombines TRBV2 with TRBJ2-1, with D perhaps TRBD1 (5 bases). Trimming left V 6 bases short and J 5 bases short, with 11 bases between. The CDR3 runs 13 residues. Germline-derived CDR1 and CDR2 are SNHLY and FYNNEI. In nucleotides, the CDR3 is TGTGCCAGCAGGCGCGACAGCAACAATGAGCAGTTCTTC. Its protein is CASRRDSNNEQFF.

This clone was counted a few times. The chain joins TRBV7-2 to TRBJ2-5, with TRBD1 matching 9 bases. The CDR3 runs 13 residues. J lost 5 bases, V lost 4 bases, and 2 bases had no gene match. Germline assignment: CDR1 SGHTA and CDR2 FQGNSA. The CDR3: CASSWTGAETQYF. CDR3 bases: TGTGCCAGCAGCTGGACAGGGGCCGAGACCCAGTACTTC.

The chain has TRBV28 and TRBJ2-1; no reliable D call. V was clipped by 2 bases and J by 9 bases, with 8 bases between them. Germline V gene lookup returns CDR1 MDHEN and CDR2 SYDVKM. CDR3 length: 12 residues. The CDR3 DNA follows: TGTGCCAGCAGTTTAGAGGAGCGTGAGCAGTTCTTC. This codes for CASSLEEREQFF.

This clone turned up a few times. The genes are TRBV10-3 and TRBJ2-1, with TRBD1 matching 7 bases. Trimming removed 7 bases from V and 5 bases from J; junction bases left unmatched: 8. CDR3 size: 14 residues. In germline, CDR1 is ENHRY, CDR2 SYGVKD. The CDR3 DNA is TGTGCCATCACCGCGGACAGGAACGACAATGAGCAGTTCTTC. Protein sequence: CAITADRNDNEQFF.

The CDR3 region is CAISSDRGYGYTF. The CDR3 coding sequence is TGTGCCATCAGCTCCGACAGGGGCTATGGCTACACCTTC. V usage is TRBV10-3 and J usage is TRBJ1-2; TRBD1 aligns across 8 bases. Germline V gene sequence: CDR1 ENHRY, CDR2 SYGVKD. Germline trimming cut 6 bases from V and 4 bases from J; bases unmatched to any gene: 4. CDR3 length: 13 amino acids.

A few counts support this clone. The chain combines TRBV5-6 with TRBJ1-5, with 8 bases aligning to TRBD1. Germline CDR1 SGHDT, CDR2 YYEEEE. V shed 3 bases and J 3 bases; nucleotides not matched to a gene: 8. The CDR3 consists of 16 residues. CDR3 DNA sequence: TGTGCCAGCAGCTCCGTGGGGACAGGTCCCAATCAGCCCCAGCATTTT. Protein sequence: CASSSVGTGPNQPQHF.

The chain carries TRBV11-1 and TRBJ1-2, with 7 bases identical to TRBD1. Trimming took 6 bases from V and 2 from J; bases not matched to a gene: 3. This CDR3 is 13 amino acids long. Germline assignment: CDR1 SGHAT and CDR2 FQDESV (reference sequence). CDR3 loop: CASSQQGNYGYTF. Written as DNA, the CDR3 is TGTGCCAGCAGTCAACAGGGGAACTATGGCTACACCTTC.

The chain combines TRBV7-2 with TRBJ1-5; maybe TRBD1 (6 bases). The germline CDR1 and CDR2 sequences are SGHTA and FQGNSA. The CDR3 is 14 residues long. The V gene lost 2 bases and the J gene lost 7 bases, with 12 bases spanning the gap. In DNA form, the CDR3 reads TGTGCCAGCAGCTTACACAGGGTGGGCCAGCCCCAGCATTTT. This gives the protein CASSLHRVGQPQHF.

A few counts support this clone. V gene TRBV5-4 combines with J gene TRBJ2-5; no definite D call. Germline CDR1 SGHNT, CDR2 YYREEE (reference sequence). Trimming cost V 0 bases and J 5 bases, with 11 bases left between them. This CDR3 has 14 amino acids. CDR3 in amino acids: CASSLAREEETQYF. The CDR3 region has the DNA TGTGCCAGCAGCTTGGCCCGCGAAGAGGAGACCCAGTACTTC.

This clone was counted at least ten times. The genes are TRBV7-2 and TRBJ2-7, with 9 bases that match TRBD1. V shed 5 bases and J 5 bases; nucleotides not matched to a gene: 7. The CDR3 is 14 residues long. CDR1 and CDR2 from the germline V gene are SGHTA and FQGNSA. DNA for the CDR3: TGTGCCAGCAGCCCCAGGGACAGGGTAAACGAGCAGTACTTC. It is translated as CASSPRDRVNEQYF.

The chain links TRBV30 to TRBJ2-3; 7 bases match TRBD2. Trimming removed 5 bases from V and 6 bases from J; junction bases left unmatched: 11. The germline CDR1 and CDR2 sequences are GTSNPN and SVGIG (reference sequence). CDR3 length: 14 residues. CDR3 residues: CAWGRLAARDTQYF. The CDR3, as DNA: TGTGCCTGGGGCCGACTAGCTGCGCGGGATACGCAGTATTTT.

In this sample, this clone turned up a few times. The chain uses TRBV4-2 and TRBJ2-1; 7 bases match TRBD2. CDR1 is LGHNA and CDR2 is YNFKEQ in the germline V gene. V lost 4 bases, J lost 4 bases, and 7 bases stayed unmatched. The CDR3 totals 15 residues. The CDR3 is CASSRGSGAYNEQFF. In DNA form, the CDR3 reads TGTGCCAGCAGCCGAGGCAGCGGGGCATACAATGAGCAGTTCTTC.